This TCR beta chain comes out of a study of blood T cell repertoires in COVID-19. Turning to the study itself: Samples taken during acute and convalescent COVID-19 were collected in the United States, Italy and Spain. T cells, B-cell-depleted T cells, or PBMCs supplied cDNA or gDNA.

Authors' processing steps: The assay estimated nucleated cells by amplifying reference gene primers. The repertoire was sequenced with immunoSEQ multiplex PCR; TCRdb's copy has only in-frame clones and lacks some. V, J and clone size derive from that table, while D and trimming were established from the DNA sequence. The sample records approximately 170,000 clones, approximately 90% being singletons. Germline V lookup: CDR1 MNHEY, CDR2 SVGAGI. V was clipped by 6 bases and J by 8 bases, with 14 bases between them. The CDR3 covers 14 residues. The material sequenced was peripheral blood. The chain couples TRBV6-5 to TRBJ1-6; D possibly corresponds to TRBD1 (6 bases). The clonotype comes from a man between 18 and 35 years old with COVID-19, enrolled during active disease. The CDR3 DNA reads as TGTGCCAGCAGGGATCTGAACAGGGATTCACCCCTCCACTTT. Encoded protein: CASRDLNRDSPLHF.